One and the same sample provided the 20 T cell receptor beta chains below, sequenced in a study of beta chain features in type 1 diabetes. Expressed TCRB transcripts were sequenced because the entire RNA isolate underwent reverse transcription. Sequencing was performed with immunoSEQ multiplex PCR; in TCRdb, only in-frame clones are kept and a portion is missing. The sample has approximately 600,000 clones; 9.5% to 15% are singletons. Study observations and caveats: Type 1 diabetes patients had TCRB CDR3s that were shorter (moderately but significantly so) in all four CD4+ subsets.

Their target antigens are unknown. Sequenced input: naive CD4+ T cells from blood. All receptors derive from a man aged 25 to 40 with type 1 diabetes.

V gene TRBV5-6 combines with J gene TRBJ2-2; no definite D call. Germline V gene lookup returns CDR1 SGHDT and CDR2 YYEEEE. The CDR3 length is 12 residues. V was shortened by 5 bases and J by 7 bases, with 9 bases between the two germline ends. Written as DNA, the CDR3 is TGTGCCAGCAGATGCAAGTGCGGGGAGCTGTTTTTT. Encoded protein: CASRCKCGELFF.

This sequence joins TRBV25-1 and TRBJ1-2; possibly TRBD1 for D (6 bases). CDR3 size: 14 residues. V was pared by 5 bases and J by 2 bases, with 12 bases between. The germline V gene encodes CDR1 MGHDK and CDR2 SYGVNS. CDR3 region: CASSLPGTNYGYTF. In DNA, the CDR3 is TGTGCCAGCAGTTTGCCAGGGACAAACTATGGCTACACCTTC.

Comment on this clone: The junction departs from germline at one end; a sequencing error may be responsible. This chain's CDR3 is CASSFNSGVYNEQFF. DNA of the CDR3: TGTGCCAGCAGCTTTAACAGCGGGGTTTACAATGAACAGTTCTTC. The chain employs TRBV7-9 and TRBJ2-1, with 7 nucleotides matching TRBD2. Germline lookup yields CDR1 SEHNR and CDR2 FQNEAQ (reference sequence). This CDR3 spans 15 amino acids.

This clone has a handful of counts. CDR3 coding DNA: TGCAGCGTTGAAGTCGAGAATAGCAATCAGCCCCAGCATTTT. It specifies CSVEVENSNQPQHF. This chain connects TRBV29-1 to TRBJ1-5; D is undetermined. Between the trimmed V and J ends, which lost 1 base and 0 bases, there was a span of 7 bases. In germline, CDR1 is SQVTM, CDR2 ANQGSEA. The CDR3 contains 14 residues.

This clone has a handful of counts. The rearrangement joins TRBV5-4 to TRBJ2-1; 10 nucleotides align to TRBD2. Losses at the gene ends were 0 bases for V and 3 bases for J; bases not matched to a gene: 9. The CDR3 totals 18 residues. Looked up from germline, CDR1 is SGHNT and CDR2 is YYREEE (reference sequence). The CDR3 DNA follows: TGTGCCAGCAGCTTGGGGTCTAGCGGGGGCCTATACTACAATGAGCAGTTCTTC. Amino acids: CASSLGSSGGLYYNEQFF. The full variable domain, in which reference TRBV5-4 and TRBJ2-1 provide the parts outside the CDR3, is ETGVTQSPTHLIKTRGQQVTLRCSSQSGHNTVSWYQQALGQGPQFIFQYYREEENGRGNFPPRFSGLQFPNYSSELNVNALELDDSALYLCASSLGSSGGLYYNEQFFGPGTRLTVL.

This clone has a handful of counts. This chain links TRBV6-6 with TRBJ1-5; 7 positions match TRBD1. The CDR3 length is 12 residues. CDR1 is MNHNY, CDR2 SVGAGI, per germline (reference sequence). Trimming cost V 4 bases and J 13 bases; bases outside gene matches: 7. The CDR3 nucleotides read TGTGCCAGCAGTTCAAGACAGGGTCCACAGCATTTT. Its protein product is CASSSRQGPQHF.

This clone was found once. The V call is TRBV6-5, the J call TRBJ2-1; D is undetermined. Trimming shortened V by 4 bases and J by 2 bases, and 6 bases separated the two germline ends. CDR1 is MNHEY and CDR2 is SVGAGI in the germline V gene. The CDR3 runs to 13 residues. The CDR3 DNA reads as TGTGCCAGCAGTTCCCCCCCCTACAATGAGCAGTTCTTC. This encodes CASSSPPYNEQFF.

This clone was seen a few times. This chain joins TRBV5-6 and TRBJ1-1; TRBD1 aligns across 7 bases. CDR3 length: 15 residues. In germline, CDR1 is SGHDT, CDR2 YYEEEE. The V and J ends lost 5 bases and 4 bases, in that order; junction bases with no gene match: 11. CDR3 sequence: CASSRPDRAGTEAFF. The CDR3 DNA follows: TGTGCCAGCAGTCGACCCGACAGGGCGGGCACTGAAGCTTTCTTT.

In this sample, this clone turned up a few times. The chain combines TRBV7-9 with TRBJ1-6; no clear D. Germline loops: CDR1 SEHNR, CDR2 FQNEAQ (reference sequence). Trimming stripped 2 bases from V and 9 bases from J, with 11 bases between. This CDR3 contains 14 residues. Here the CDR3 DNA reads TGTGCCAGCAGCTTACCTGGGCGCGCTTCACCCCTCCACTTT. Translating gives CASSLPGRASPLHF.

This clone was counted only a few times. The V call is TRBV9, the J call TRBJ2-5, with 14 bases that match TRBD2. Trimming at V came to 8 bases and at J to 3 bases, leaving 3 bases not matched to a gene. Germline V gene data show CDR1 as SGDLS and CDR2 as YYNGEE. The CDR3 runs 14 residues. This CDR3 is CASGTSGGKETQYF. CDR3 DNA: TGTGCCAGTGGGACTAGCGGGGGCAAAGAGACCCAGTACTTC.

The table lists this clone with a few counts. V is TRBV7-2 and J is TRBJ2-4; 10 bases are shared with TRBD1. The CDR3 loop spans 14 amino acids. Germline lookup yields CDR1 SGHTA and CDR2 FQGNSA. Trimming cost V 3 bases and J 7 bases; bases outside gene matches: 3. CDR3 residues: CASSLTGGGNIQYF. The CDR3 nucleotides are TGTGCCAGCAGCTTGACAGGGGGCGGGAACATTCAGTACTTC.

This clone occurred a few times. The CDR3 region is CASSSGLAGVGDTQYF. In nucleotides, the CDR3 is TGTGCCAGCAGCTCAGGACTAGCGGGGGTTGGAGATACGCAGTATTTT. The V gene is TRBV7-2, the J gene TRBJ2-3; TRBD2 agrees at 13 bases. Trimming removed 4 bases from V and 5 bases from J; junction bases left unmatched: 6. Germline V lookup: CDR1 SGHTA, CDR2 FQGNSA. CDR3 length equals 16 residues.

The V call is TRBV9, the J call TRBJ2-5; the D gene is possibly TRBD1 (5 bases). CDR3 length: 16 amino acids. The V and J ends lost 3 bases and 2 bases respectively, with 17 bases between them. Germline V gene data show CDR1 as SGDLS and CDR2 as YYNGEE. The CDR3 sequence: CASSAAGISLQETQYF. CDR3 coding DNA: TGTGCCAGCAGCGCCGCAGGGATCTCCCTACAAGAGACCCAGTACTTC.

This clone was observed a handful of times. The chain uses TRBV2 and TRBJ2-4; D gene ambiguous. The CDR3 has 15 residues. Germline V gives CDR1 SNHLY, CDR2 FYNNEI. V was cut by 2 bases and J by 2 bases, with 10 bases left in between. The CDR3 DNA is TGTGCCAGCAGTGAATATGGCTTAACCAAAAACATTCAGTACTTC. Protein product: CASSEYGLTKNIQYF.

The chain couples TRBV7-3 to TRBJ1-2, with TRBD1 matching over 11 bases. The CDR3 length is 15 residues. The V segment lost 5 bases and the J segment 5 bases; nucleotides outside the gene matches: 7. CDR1 SGHTA and CDR2 FQGTGA come from the germline V gene. CDR3 nucleotide sequence: TGTGCCAGCAGCCCAGGACAGGGGGCGCGTTATGGCTACACCTTC. Translated: CASSPGQGARYGYTF.

This clone has a handful of counts. The rearrangement links TRBV28 to TRBJ1-2; D remains ambiguous. Trimming removed 7 bases from V and 3 bases from J, with 12 bases in between. Germline V gives CDR1 MDHEN, CDR2 SYDVKM. This CDR3 region has 13 residues. CDR3 amino acids: CASTALAHYGYTF. The CDR3 DNA follows: TGTGCCAGCACAGCCTTGGCCCACTATGGCTACACCTTC.

This clone showed up just a few times. This chain uses TRBV13 with TRBJ2-7; 10 positions agree with TRBD2. V was pared by 4 bases and J by 0 bases, with 6 bases of the junction left unmatched. CDR3 length: 16 residues. Looked up from germline, CDR1 is PRHDT and CDR2 is FYEKMQ (reference sequence). As DNA, the CDR3 is TGTGCCAGCAGCTCGAAACTAGCGGGGAGCTCCTACGAGCAGTACTTC. It specifies CASSSKLAGSSYEQYF. Drawing the rest from reference TRBV13 and TRBJ2-7, the complete variable domain is AAGVIQSPRHLIKEKRETATLKCYPIPRHDTVYWYQQGPGQDPQFLISFYEKMQSDKGSIPDRFSAQQFSDYHSELNMSSLELGDSALYFCASSSKLAGSSYEQYFGPGTRLTVT.

This clone was seen only a few times. The chain carries TRBV15 and TRBJ2-5; 7 nucleotides match TRBD2. Germline V gives CDR1 LNHNV, CDR2 YYDKDF (reference sequence). V gave up 0 bases and J gave up 2 bases; unmatched junction bases: 3. This CDR3 contains 15 residues. CDR3 coding DNA: TGTGCCACCAGCAGAGATGCGGGGGTTCAAGAGACCCAGTACTTC. This codes for CATSRDAGVQETQYF.

This clone was found a few times. The chain recombines TRBV11-1 with TRBJ2-3; 9 bases are shared with TRBD2. Germline V gene lookup returns CDR1 SGHAT and CDR2 FQDESV (reference sequence). The ends lost 3 bases at V and 6 bases at J; junction bases unmatched: 7. The CDR3 is made up of 15 amino acids. As DNA, the CDR3 is TGTGCCAGCAGCTTCCCTCTAGCGGGGATGGATACGCAGTATTTT. Translating it yields CASSFPLAGMDTQYF. Complete variable domain (other parts from reference TRBV11-1 and TRBJ2-3): EAEVAQSPRYKITEKSQAVAFWCDPISGHATLYWYRQILGQGPELLVQFQDESVVDDSQLPKDRFSAERLKGVDSTLKIQPAELGDSAMYLCASSFPLAGMDTQYFGPGTRLTVL.

The chain has TRBV15 and TRBJ2-1, with D perhaps TRBD2 (5 bases). Per the germline V gene, CDR1 is LNHNV and CDR2 is YYDKDF (reference sequence). The ends were cut back, 3 bases at V and 2 bases at J, with 14 bases in the middle. This CDR3 has 16 amino acids. In DNA, the CDR3 is TGTGCCACCAGCAGGGGCAAAGGTAGCGCCTACAATGAGCAGTTCTTC. Residues: CATSRGKGSAYNEQFF.